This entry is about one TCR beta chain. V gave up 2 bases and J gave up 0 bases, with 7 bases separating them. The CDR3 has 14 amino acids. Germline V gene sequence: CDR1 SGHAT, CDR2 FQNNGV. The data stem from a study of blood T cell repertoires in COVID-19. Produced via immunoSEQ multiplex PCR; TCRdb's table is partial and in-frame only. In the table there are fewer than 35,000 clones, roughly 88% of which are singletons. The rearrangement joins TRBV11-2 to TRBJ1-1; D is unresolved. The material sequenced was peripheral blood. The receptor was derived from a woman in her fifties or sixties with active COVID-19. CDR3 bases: TGTGCCAGCAGCTTAAACAGCATGAACACTGAAGCTTTCTTT. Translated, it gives CASSLNSMNTEAFF.